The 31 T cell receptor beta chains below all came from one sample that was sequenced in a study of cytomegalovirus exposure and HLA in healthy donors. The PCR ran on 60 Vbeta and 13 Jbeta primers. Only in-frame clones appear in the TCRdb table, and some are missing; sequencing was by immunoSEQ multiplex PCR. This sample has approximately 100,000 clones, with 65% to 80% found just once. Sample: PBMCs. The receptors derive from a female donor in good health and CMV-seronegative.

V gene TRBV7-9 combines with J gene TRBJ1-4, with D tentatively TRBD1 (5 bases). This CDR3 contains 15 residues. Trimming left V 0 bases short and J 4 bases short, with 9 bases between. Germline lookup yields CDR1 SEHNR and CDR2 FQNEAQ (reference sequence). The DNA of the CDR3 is TGTGCCAGCAGCTTAGCATCGACAGTTAATGAAAAACTGTTTTTT. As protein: CASSLASTVNEKLFF.

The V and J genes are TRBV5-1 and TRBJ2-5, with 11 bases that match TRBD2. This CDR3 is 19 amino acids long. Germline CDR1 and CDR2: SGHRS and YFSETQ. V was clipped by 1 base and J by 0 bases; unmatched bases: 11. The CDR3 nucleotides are TGCGCCAGCAGCTTGAGGGCTAGCGGGGGGTCAGGGTACCAAGAGACCCAGTACTTC. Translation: CASSLRASGGSGYQETQYF.

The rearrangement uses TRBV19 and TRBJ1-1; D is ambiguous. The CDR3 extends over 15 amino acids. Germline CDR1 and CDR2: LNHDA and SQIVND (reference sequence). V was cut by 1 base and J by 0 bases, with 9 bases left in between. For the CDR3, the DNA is TGTGCCAGTAGTATAGCTGAGGGCTTGAACACTGAAGCTTTCTTT. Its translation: CASSIAEGLNTEAFF.

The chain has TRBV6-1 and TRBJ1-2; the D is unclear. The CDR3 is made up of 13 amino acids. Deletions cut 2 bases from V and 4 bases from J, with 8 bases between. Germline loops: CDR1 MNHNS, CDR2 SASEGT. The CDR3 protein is CASSELRSYGYTF. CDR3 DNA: TGTGCCAGCAGTGAACTCAGGTCCTATGGCTACACCTTC.

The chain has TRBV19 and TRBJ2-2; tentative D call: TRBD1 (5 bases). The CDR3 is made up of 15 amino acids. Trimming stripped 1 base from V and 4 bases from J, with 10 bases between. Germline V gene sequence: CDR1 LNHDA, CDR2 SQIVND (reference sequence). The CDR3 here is CASSIGRVVTGELFF. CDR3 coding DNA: TGTGCCAGTAGTATAGGCAGGGTGGTCACCGGGGAGCTGTTTTTT.

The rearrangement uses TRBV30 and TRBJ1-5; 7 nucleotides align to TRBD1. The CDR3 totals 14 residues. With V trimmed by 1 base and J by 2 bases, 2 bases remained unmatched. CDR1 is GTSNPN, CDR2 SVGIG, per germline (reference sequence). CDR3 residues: CAWSGGGGNQPQHF. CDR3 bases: TGTGCCTGGAGTGGAGGGGGCGGCAATCAGCCCCAGCATTTT. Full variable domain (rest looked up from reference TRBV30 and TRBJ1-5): SQTIHQWPATLVQPVGSPLSLECTVEGTSNPNLYWYRQAAGRGLQLLFYSVGIGQISSEVPQNLSASRPQDRQFILSSKKLLLSDSGFYLCAWSGGGGNQPQHFGDGTRLSIL.

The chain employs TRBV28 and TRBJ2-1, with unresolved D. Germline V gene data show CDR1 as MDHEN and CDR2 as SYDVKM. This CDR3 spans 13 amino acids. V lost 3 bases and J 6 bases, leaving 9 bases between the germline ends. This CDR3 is CASSLTPFNEQFF. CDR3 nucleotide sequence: TGTGCCAGCAGTTTGACTCCTTTCAATGAGCAGTTCTTC.

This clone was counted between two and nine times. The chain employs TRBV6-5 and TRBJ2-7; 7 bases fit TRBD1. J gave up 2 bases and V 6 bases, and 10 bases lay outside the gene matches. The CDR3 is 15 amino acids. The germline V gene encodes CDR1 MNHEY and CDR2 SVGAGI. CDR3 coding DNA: TGTGCCAGCAGCCCGAGACAGGGTGTAACCTACGAGCAGTACTTC. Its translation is CASSPRQGVTYEQYF.

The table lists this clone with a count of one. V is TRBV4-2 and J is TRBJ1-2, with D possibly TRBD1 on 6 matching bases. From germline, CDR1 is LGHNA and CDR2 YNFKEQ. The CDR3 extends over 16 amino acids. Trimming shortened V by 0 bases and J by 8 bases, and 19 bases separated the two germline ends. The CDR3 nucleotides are TGTGCCAGCAGCCAAGACAATACAGGTATAGGGACAGGCTACACCTTC. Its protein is CASSQDNTGIGTGYTF.

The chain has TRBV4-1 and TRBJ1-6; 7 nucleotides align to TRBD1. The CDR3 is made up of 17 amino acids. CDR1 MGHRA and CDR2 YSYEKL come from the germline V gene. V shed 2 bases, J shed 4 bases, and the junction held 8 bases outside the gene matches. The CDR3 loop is CASSQRARTGYNSPLHF. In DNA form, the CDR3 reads TGCGCCAGCAGCCAAAGGGCCAGGACAGGATATAATTCACCCCTCCACTTT.

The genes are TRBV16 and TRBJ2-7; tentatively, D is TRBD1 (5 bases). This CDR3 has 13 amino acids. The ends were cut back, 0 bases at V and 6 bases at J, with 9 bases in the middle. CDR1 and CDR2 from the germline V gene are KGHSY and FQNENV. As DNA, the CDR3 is TGTGCCAGCAGCCAATCTGGACAAGCCGAGCAGTACTTC. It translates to CASSQSGQAEQYF.

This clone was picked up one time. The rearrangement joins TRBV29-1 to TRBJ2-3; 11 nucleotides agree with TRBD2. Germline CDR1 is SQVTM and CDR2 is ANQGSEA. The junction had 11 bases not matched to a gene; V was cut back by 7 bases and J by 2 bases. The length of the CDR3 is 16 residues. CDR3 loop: CSAQNRLAGNTDTQYF. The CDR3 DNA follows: TGCAGCGCCCAAAACCGACTAGCGGGAAACACAGATACGCAGTATTTT.

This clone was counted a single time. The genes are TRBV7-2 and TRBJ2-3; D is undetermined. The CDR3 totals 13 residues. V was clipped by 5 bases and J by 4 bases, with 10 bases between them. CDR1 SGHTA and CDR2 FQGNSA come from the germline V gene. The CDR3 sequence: CASSVNLADTQYF. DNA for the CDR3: TGTGCCAGCAGCGTAAACCTAGCAGATACGCAGTATTTT.

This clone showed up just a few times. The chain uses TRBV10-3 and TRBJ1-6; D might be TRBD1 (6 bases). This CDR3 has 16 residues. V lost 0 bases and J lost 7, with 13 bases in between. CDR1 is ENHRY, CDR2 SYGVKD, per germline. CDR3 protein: CAISESGGSLNSPLHF. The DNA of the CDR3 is TGTGCCATCAGTGAGTCTGGGGGCAGCCTGAATTCACCCCTCCACTTT.

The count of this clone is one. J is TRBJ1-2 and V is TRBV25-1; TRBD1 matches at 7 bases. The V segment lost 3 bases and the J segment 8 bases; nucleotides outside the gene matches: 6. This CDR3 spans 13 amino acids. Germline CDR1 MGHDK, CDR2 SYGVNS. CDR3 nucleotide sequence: TGTGCCAGCAGTGAGCAGGGGGGCAGGGGCTACACCTTC. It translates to CASSEQGGRGYTF.

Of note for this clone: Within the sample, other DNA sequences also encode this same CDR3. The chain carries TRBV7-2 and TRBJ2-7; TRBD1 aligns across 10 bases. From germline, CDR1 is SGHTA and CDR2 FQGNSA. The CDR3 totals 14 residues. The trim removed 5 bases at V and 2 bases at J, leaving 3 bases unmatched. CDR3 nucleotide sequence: TGTGCCAGCAGCCTCGGACAGGGGGCCTACGAGCAGTACTTC. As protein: CASSLGQGAYEQYF.

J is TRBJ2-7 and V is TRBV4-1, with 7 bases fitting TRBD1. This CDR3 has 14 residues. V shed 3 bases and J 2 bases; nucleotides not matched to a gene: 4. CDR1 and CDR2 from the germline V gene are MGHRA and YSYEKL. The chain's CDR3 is CASSQNTGAYEQYF. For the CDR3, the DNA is TGCGCCAGCAGCCAGAACACAGGGGCCTACGAGCAGTACTTC.

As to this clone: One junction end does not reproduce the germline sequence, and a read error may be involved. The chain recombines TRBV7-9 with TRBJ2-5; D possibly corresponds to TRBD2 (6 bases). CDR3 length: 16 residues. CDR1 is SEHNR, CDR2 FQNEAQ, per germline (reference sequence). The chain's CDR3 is CSSSSDRGIFSETQYF. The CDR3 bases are TGTTCCAGCAGCTCAGACCGGGGGATATTTTCAGAGACCCAGTACTTC.

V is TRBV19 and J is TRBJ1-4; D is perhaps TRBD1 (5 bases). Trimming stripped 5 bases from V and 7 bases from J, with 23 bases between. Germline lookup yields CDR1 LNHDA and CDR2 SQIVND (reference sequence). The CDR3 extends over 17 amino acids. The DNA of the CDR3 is TGTGCCAGTAGTCCCGACAGCGCCATGGGACTTGGTGAAAAACTGTTTTTT. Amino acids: CASSPDSAMGLGEKLFF.

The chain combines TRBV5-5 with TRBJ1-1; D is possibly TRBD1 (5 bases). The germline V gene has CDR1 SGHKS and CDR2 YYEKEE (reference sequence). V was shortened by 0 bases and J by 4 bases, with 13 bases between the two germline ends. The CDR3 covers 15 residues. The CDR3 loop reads CASSLGQGSITEAFF. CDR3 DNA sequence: TGTGCCAGCAGCTTGGGTCAGGGTTCAATCACTGAAGCTTTCTTT.

CDR3 amino acids: CASSLGQEQETQYF. The CDR3 DNA follows: TGTGCCAGCAGCTTAGGACAAGAGCAAGAGACCCAGTACTTC. V is TRBV5-4 and J is TRBJ2-5; the D gene is possibly TRBD1 (5 bases). Germline V gene lookup returns CDR1 SGHNT and CDR2 YYREEE (reference sequence). CDR3 size: 14 residues. V gave up 2 bases and J gave up 2 bases, with 10 bases separating them.

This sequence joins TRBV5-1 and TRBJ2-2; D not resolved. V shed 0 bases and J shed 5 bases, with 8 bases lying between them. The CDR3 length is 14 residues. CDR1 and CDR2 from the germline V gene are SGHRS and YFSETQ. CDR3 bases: TGCGCCAGCAGCTTGGCCGCGGCTACCGGGGAGCTGTTTTTT. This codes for CASSLAAATGELFF.

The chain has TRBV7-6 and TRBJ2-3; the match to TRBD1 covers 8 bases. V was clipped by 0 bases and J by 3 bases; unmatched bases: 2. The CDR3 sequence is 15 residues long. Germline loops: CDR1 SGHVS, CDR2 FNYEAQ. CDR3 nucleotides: TGTGCCAGCAGCTTAGCGACAGGGGTTACAGATACGCAGTATTTT. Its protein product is CASSLATGVTDTQYF.

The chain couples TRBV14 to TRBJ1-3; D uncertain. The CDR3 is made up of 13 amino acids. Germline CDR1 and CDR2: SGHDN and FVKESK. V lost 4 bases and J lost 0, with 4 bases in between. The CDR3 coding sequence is TGTGCCAGCAGCCCGGGCTCTGGAAACACCATATATTTT. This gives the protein CASSPGSGNTIYF.

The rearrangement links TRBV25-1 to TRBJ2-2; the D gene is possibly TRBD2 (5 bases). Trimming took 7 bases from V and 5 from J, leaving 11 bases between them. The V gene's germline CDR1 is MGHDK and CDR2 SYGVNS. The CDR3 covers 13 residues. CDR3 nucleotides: TGTGCCAGCAAGGGAGTGGGTACCGGGGAGCTGTTTTTT. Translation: CASKGVGTGELFF.

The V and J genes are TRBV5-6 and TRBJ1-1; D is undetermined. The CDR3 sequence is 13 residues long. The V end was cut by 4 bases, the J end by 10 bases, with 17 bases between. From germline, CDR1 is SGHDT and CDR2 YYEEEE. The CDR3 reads CASSLRDPRGAFF. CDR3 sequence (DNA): TGTGCCAGCAGCCTAAGGGATCCTCGGGGAGCTTTCTTT.

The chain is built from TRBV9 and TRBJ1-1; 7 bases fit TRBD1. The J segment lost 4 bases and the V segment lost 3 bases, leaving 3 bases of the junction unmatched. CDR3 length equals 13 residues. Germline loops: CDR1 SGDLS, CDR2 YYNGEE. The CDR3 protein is CASSARQGTEAFF. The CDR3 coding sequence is TGTGCCAGCAGCGCCAGACAGGGCACTGAAGCTTTCTTT.

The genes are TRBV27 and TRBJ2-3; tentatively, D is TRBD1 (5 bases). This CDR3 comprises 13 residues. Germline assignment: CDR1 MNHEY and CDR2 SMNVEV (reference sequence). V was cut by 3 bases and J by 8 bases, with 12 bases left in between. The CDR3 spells CASSFGAQVTQYF. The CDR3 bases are TGTGCCAGCAGTTTTGGGGCGCAGGTTACGCAGTATTTT.

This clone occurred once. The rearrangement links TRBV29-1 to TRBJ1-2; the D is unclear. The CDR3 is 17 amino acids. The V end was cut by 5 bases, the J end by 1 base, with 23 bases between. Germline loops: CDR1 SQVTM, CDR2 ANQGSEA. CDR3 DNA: TGCAGCGTTTATCCCGGGAGGAAAGACTGGGATAACTATGGCTACACCTTC. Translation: CSVYPGRKDWDNYGYTF.

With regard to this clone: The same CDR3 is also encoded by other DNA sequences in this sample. CDR3 coding DNA: TGTGCCAGCAGCTTGGGACAGATCACAGATACGCAGTATTTT. It codes for CASSLGQITDTQYF. The chain links TRBV7-9 to TRBJ2-3; 7 bases line up with TRBD1. The V gene's germline CDR1 is SEHNR and CDR2 FQNEAQ (reference sequence). This CDR3 is built from 14 residues. J lost 2 bases, V lost 3 bases, and 2 bases had no gene match.

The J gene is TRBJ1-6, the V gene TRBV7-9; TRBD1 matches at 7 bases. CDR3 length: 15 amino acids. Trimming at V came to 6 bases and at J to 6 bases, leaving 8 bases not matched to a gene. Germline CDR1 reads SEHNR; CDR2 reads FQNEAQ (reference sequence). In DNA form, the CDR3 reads TGTGCCAGCAGATCTCGGGACAGTATTAATTCACCCCTCCACTTT. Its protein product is CASRSRDSINSPLHF.